A selection of T cell receptor beta chains follows, all from one sample in a study of blood T cell repertoires in COVID-19. Here immunoSEQ multiplex PCR was the method, and the copy in TCRdb shows in-frame clones only, minus some. The table lists about 320,000 clones, over 90% of them singletons, with 3.5% to 5% in the top ten. Specimen: PBMCs or T cells enriched from blood (not recorded which). The receptors were gathered from a woman younger than 45 who had been exposed to COVID-19. Both conserved end residues are part of each CDR3. D genes are given only for firm matches. Only part of the rows carry a size: once, few, many, or a class if the clone is expanded.

J gene,V gene,D gene,clone size,CDR3 DNA,CDR3 protein
TRBJ1-1,TRBV7-2,NA,once,TGTGCCAGCAGCTTAGGTCTCCTGAACACTGAAGCTTTCTTT,CASSLGLLNTEAFF
TRBJ2-3,TRBV10-3,NA,NA,TGTGCCATCAGTGCCAGTGCTTCAGATACGCAGTATTTT,CAISASASDTQYF
TRBJ2-3,TRBV4-1,TRBD2,NA,TGCGCCAGCAGCCAAGGTCGAGCTAGCGGGGGGATAGATACGCAGTATTTT,CASSQGRASGGIDTQYF
TRBJ1-4,TRBV4-1,NA,NA,TGCGCCAGCAGCTCCTCCGGGGCAACTAATGAAAAACTGTTTTTT,CASSSSGATNEKLFF
TRBJ2-5,TRBV29-1,NA,NA,TGCAGCGTCAGCCGGGGATCGGAGACCCAGTACTTC,CSVSRGSETQYF
TRBJ2-7,TRBV5-5,TRBD1,NA,TGTGCCAGCAGCTCGGGGCCCTGGACAGGGGGCTCCTACGAGCAGTACTTC,CASSSGPWTGGSYEQYF
TRBJ2-2,TRBV12-5,TRBD1,NA,TGTGCTAGTGGCCTGACAGGGGTTCACGGGGAGCTGTTTTTT,CASGLTGVHGELFF
TRBJ1-2,TRBV15,NA,NA,TGTGCCACCAGCAGAGCCGAATGGGAGGGCTACACCTTC,CATSRAEWEGYTF
TRBJ1-1,TRBV7-8,TRBD1,NA,TGTGCCAGCAGCGGGGGGTTTGCGGACAGGGCCTCCGAAGCTTTCTTT,CASSGGFADRASEAFF
TRBJ2-1,TRBV6-6,NA,NA,TGTGCCAGCAGTCGGGACAACAATGAGCAGTTCTTC,CASSRDNNEQFF
TRBJ1-2,TRBV18,TRBD1,NA,TGTGCCAGCTCATCTGACAGGGGGCGAGGCTATGGCTACACCTTC,CASSSDRGRGYGYTF
TRBJ2-1,TRBV13,TRBD2,NA,TGTGCCAGCAGCTTATTCGCTAGCGGGGGATATGAGCAGTTCTTC,CASSLFASGGYEQFF
TRBJ2-3,TRBV10-2,TRBD2,once,TGCGCCAGCAGTGAGTCGGGAGCGGGGGTCGCAGATACGCAGTATTTT,CASSESGAGVADTQYF
TRBJ1-5,TRBV5-5,TRBD1,NA,TGTGCCAGCAGCTTTAAAAAGGGGGCAGGTCAGCCCCAGCATTTT,CASSFKKGAGQPQHF
TRBJ1-1,TRBV7-2,NA,NA,TGTGCCAGCAGCTTAGTTATCAACAGTTTGAACACTGAAGCTTTCTTT,CASSLVINSLNTEAFF
TRBJ2-3,TRBV9,TRBD2,NA,TGTGCCAGCAGCCCGGGACTAGCGGGGGAAGATACGCAGTATTTT,CASSPGLAGEDTQYF
TRBJ1-5,TRBV4-3,NA,NA,TGCGCCAGCAGCCGAGATCATACAGGTAGCAATCAGCCCCAGCATTTT,CASSRDHTGSNQPQHF
TRBJ2-7,TRBV5-4,NA,NA,TGTGCCAGCAGCTTGGGGGGCGCAGGAGGGTTCAACGAGCAGTACTTC,CASSLGGAGGFNEQYF
TRBJ1-1,TRBV7-3,TRBD1,few,TGTGCCAGCAGCCCCACCGACAGGGGCGGCACTGAAGCTTTCTTT,CASSPTDRGGTEAFF
TRBJ1-2,TRBV7-9,NA,NA,TGTGCCAGCAGCTTAAACTCGAACTATGGCTACACCTTC,CASSLNSNYGYTF
TRBJ1-1,TRBV9,NA,once,TGTGCCAGCAGCGTAGGACAGGATTGGGCTGAAGCTTTCTTT,CASSVGQDWAEAFF
TRBJ2-3,TRBV9,NA,NA,TGTGCCAGCAGCGTAGTGCAGGGGGGTACAGATACGCAGTATTTT,CASSVVQGGTDTQYF
TRBJ2-5,TRBV29-1,NA,NA,TGCAGCGCCGGGACATTTCAAGAGACCCAGTACTTC,CSAGTFQETQYF
TRBJ2-5,TRBV5-1,NA,NA,TGCGCCAGCAGCTTATCGTCGTACCAAGAGACCCAGTACTTC,CASSLSSYQETQYF
TRBJ2-3,TRBV7-8,TRBD2,NA,TGTGCCAGCAGCTTAGTCGGTATTAGCGGGGGCCCCGATGCGCAGTATTTT,CASSLVGISGGPDAQYF
TRBJ1-1,TRBV18,NA,once,TGTGCCAGCTCACCACTGAGGGCGGAAAACACTGAAGCTTTCTTT,CASSPLRAENTEAFF
TRBJ2-3,TRBV9,TRBD2,NA,TGTGCCAGCAGCCCCCGGCTAGCGGGGAGTAGCACAGATACGCAGTATTTT,CASSPRLAGSSTDTQYF
TRBJ1-2,TRBV4-1,NA,NA,TGCGCCACCAGCCAAGGGGTTGGGGGCAGAATCTATGGCTACACCTTC,CATSQGVGGRIYGYTF